This T cell receptor (beta chain) was identified during a study of vaccination and CD4 T cells after COVID-19. On the study more broadly: Culture controls were given either a CEFX pool, an HIV-1 Nef pool, or no peptide.

This clonotype showed up just a few times. Its antigen is unknown. An Oncomine TCR Beta short-read assay was used to sequence the DNA from cultured CD4+ T cells. Genomic DNA extraction was carried out from cultured CD4+ T cells. TCRdb used MiXCR to reprocess the PCR reads, holding one entry per CDR3 protein. Of about 12,000 distinct CDR3 sequences listed, roughly 76% are singletons. Findings and caveats of the study: The median count of SARS-CoV-2-reactive clonotypes rose from roughly 21 to 40, not significantly.

CDR1 and CDR2 from the germline V gene are MNHEY and SMNVEV (reference sequence). The CDR3 sequence is 14 residues long. V was clipped by 5 bases and J by 7 bases, with 17 bases between them. Treatment defined: roughly 11-day PBMC culture with coronavirus spike peptide pools or control peptides (ViraFEST assay). The sequencing input was CD4+ T cells from blood, cultured in vitro. The clonotype comes from a human donor who had recovered from COVID-19. The V and J genes are TRBV27 and TRBJ1-2; a weak D match, TRBD1 (6 bases). This CDR3 is CASSRLQGSSGYTF. CDR3 coding DNA: TGTGCCAGCAGTAGACTACAGGGATCTTCTGGCTACACCTTC.